This T cell receptor beta chain came from a study of technical replicates of blood from several donors. Data came from immunoSEQ multiplex PCR; TCRdb stores just in-frame clones and leaves some out. The sample holds 65,000 to 90,000 clones, about 86% seen once. CDR1 SGHTA and CDR2 FQGNSA come from the germline V gene. CDR3 length equals 16 residues. With V trimmed by 5 bases and J by 10 bases, 12 bases remained unmatched. Source material: PBMCs. The sequence was collected from a human donor in good health. Some clones in this sample may be carry-over from other donors' samples. The chain is built from TRBV7-2 and TRBJ1-6; 9 bases match TRBD1. The DNA for the CDR3 is TGTGCCAGCAGCCCAGGGACAGGGCAAATGGGCTCACCCCTCCACTTT. As protein: CASSPGTGQMGSPLHF.